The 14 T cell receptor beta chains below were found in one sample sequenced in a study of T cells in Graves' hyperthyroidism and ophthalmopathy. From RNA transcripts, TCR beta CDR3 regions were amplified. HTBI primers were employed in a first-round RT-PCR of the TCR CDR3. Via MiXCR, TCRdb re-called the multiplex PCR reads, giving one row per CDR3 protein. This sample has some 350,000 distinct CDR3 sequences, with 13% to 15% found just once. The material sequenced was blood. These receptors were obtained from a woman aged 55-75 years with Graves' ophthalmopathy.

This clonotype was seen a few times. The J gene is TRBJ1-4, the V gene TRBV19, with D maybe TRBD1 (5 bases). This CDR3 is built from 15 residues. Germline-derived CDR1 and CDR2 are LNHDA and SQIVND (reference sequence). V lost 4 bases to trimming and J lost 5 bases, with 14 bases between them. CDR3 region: CASSTKGRRNEKLFF. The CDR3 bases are TGTGCCAGTAGTACCAAGGGACGGCGGAATGAAAAACTGTTTTTT.

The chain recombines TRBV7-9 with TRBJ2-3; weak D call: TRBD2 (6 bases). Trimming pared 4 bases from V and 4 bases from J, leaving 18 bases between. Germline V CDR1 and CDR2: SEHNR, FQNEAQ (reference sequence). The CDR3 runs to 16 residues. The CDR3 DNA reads TGTGCCAGCAGCTCCGATCACCGGGGGTCCCCAGATACGCAGTATTTT. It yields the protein CASSSDHRGSPDTQYF. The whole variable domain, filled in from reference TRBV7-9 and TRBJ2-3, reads DTGVSQNPRHKITKRGQNVTFRCDPISEHNRLYWYRQTLGQGPEFLTYFQNEAQLEKSRLLSDRFSAERPKGSFSTLEIQRTEQGDSAMYLCASSSDHRGSPDTQYFGPGTRLTVL.

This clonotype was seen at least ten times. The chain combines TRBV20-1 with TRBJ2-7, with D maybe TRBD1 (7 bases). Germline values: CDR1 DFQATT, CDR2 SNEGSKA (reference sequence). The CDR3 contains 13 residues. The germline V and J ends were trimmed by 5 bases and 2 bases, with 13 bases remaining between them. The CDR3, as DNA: TGCAGTGCTGGGGGGACAGTCCCCTACGAGCAGTACTTC. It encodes CSAGGTVPYEQYF.

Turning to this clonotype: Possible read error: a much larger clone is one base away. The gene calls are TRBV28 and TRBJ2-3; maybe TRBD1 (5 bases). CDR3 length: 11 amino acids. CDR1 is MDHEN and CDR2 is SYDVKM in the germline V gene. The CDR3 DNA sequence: TGTGCCAGCGGTGTCAGGGATACGCAGTGTTTT. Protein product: CASGVRDTQCF.

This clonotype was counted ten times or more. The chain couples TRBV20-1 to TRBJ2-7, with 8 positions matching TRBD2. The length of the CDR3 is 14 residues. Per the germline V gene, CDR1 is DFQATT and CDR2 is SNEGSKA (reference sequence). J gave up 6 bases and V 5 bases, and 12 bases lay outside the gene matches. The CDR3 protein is CSALIGLAPGEQYF. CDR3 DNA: TGCAGTGCTCTAATCGGACTAGCCCCGGGCGAGCAGTACTTC.

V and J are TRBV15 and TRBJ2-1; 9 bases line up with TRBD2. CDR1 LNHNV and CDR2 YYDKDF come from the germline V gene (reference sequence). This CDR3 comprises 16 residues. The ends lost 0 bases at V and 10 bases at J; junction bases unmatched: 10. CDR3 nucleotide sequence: TGTGCCACCAGCAGAGAACTTGCGGGAGGGTACGGGGAGCAGTTCTTC. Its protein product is CATSRELAGGYGEQFF.

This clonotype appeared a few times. The CDR3 DNA reads as TGTGCCAGCAGTTACGGGACTAGGGCGCTAGCCAAAAACATTCAGTACTTC. Its protein is CASSYGTRALAKNIQYF. This chain joins TRBV6-6 and TRBJ2-4; TRBD2 matches 8 bases. The CDR3 has 17 amino acids. Germline CDR1 and CDR2: MNHNY and SVGAGI (reference sequence). After removal of 2 bases from V and 0 bases from J, the junction contained 6 bases not matched to a gene.

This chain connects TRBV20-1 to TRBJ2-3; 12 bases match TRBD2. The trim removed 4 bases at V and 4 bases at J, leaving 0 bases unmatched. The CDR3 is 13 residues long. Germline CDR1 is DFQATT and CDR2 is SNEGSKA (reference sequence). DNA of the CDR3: TGCAGTGCTACTAGCGGGAGGGCAGATACGCAGTATTTT. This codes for CSATSGRADTQYF.

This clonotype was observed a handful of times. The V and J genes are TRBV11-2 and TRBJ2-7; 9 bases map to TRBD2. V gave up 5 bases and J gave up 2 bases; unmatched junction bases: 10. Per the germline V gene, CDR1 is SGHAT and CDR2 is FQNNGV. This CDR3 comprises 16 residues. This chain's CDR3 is CASSQDALAGAYEQYF. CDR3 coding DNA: TGTGCCAGCAGCCAAGATGCACTAGCGGGTGCCTACGAGCAGTACTTC.

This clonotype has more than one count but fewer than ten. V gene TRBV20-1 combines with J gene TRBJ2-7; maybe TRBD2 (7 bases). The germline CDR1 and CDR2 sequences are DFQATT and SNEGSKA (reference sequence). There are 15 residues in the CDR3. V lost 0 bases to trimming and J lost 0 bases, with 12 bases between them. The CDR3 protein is CSAREGGGLSYEQYF. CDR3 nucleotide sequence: TGCAGTGCTAGAGAAGGGGGAGGGCTCTCCTACGAGCAGTACTTC.

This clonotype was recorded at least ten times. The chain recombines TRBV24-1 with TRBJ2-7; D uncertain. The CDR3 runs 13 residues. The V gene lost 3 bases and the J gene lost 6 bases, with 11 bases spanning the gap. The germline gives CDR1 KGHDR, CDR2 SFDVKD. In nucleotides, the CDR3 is TGTGCCACCAGTGATACCAACACGCGCGAGCAGTACTTC. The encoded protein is CATSDTNTREQYF.

The DNA of the CDR3 is TGCGCCAGCAGCCTTCGGACAGGGGAGGGAAACACCATATATTTT. Translated, it gives CASSLRTGEGNTIYF. The rearrangement joins TRBV4-1 to TRBJ1-3; 9 bases match TRBD1. The germline gives CDR1 MGHRA, CDR2 YSYEKL. Trimming at V came to 4 bases and at J to 4 bases, leaving 5 bases not matched to a gene. The length of the CDR3 is 15 residues.

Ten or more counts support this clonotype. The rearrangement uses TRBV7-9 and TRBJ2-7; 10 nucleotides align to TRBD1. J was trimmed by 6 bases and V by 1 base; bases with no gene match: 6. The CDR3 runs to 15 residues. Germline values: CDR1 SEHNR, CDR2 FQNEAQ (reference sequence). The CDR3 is CASSLGLDRGREQYF. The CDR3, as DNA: TGTGCCAGCAGCTTAGGATTAGACAGGGGGCGCGAGCAGTACTTC.

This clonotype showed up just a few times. The DNA for the CDR3 is TGTGCCAGCAGCCCGCGGGGCTCACCCCTCCACTTT. As protein: CASSPRGSPLHF. The chain couples TRBV6-1 to TRBJ1-6, with D maybe TRBD1 (5 bases). Germline CDR1 and CDR2: MNHNS and SASEGT. V shed 6 bases and J shed 10 bases, with 10 bases lying between them. This CDR3 is 12 amino acids long.